These 19 T cell receptor beta chains came from one sample sequenced in a study of technical replicates of blood from several donors. The data were produced by immunoSEQ multiplex PCR, yet TCRdb's version contains in-frame clones alone and is incomplete. This repertoire shows about 91,000 clones, about 90% found once; its top ten account for approximately 0.25%. Sample: T cells isolated from PBMCs. These receptors all stem from a human donor in good health.

This sequence joins TRBV7-9 and TRBJ1-5; no clear D. V lost 1 base and J 3 bases, leaving 10 bases between the germline ends. The CDR3 extends over 15 amino acids. Per the germline V gene, CDR1 is SEHNR and CDR2 is FQNEAQ (reference sequence). CDR3: CASSLDNRNNQPQHF. The DNA for the CDR3 is TGTGCCAGCAGCTTAGATAACAGAAACAATCAGCCCCAGCATTTT.

The chain carries TRBV2 and TRBJ2-7; 7 positions agree with TRBD2. CDR3 length: 15 amino acids. Trimming took 4 bases from V and 2 from J; bases not matched to a gene: 8. Germline CDR1 SNHLY, CDR2 FYNNEI. CDR3 nucleotide sequence: TGTGCCAGCAGTGGATGGCTAGCGGTCACCTACGAGCAGTACTTC. This gives the protein CASSGWLAVTYEQYF.

This clone was picked up a small number of times. The rearrangement joins TRBV6-5 to TRBJ2-7; 12 nucleotides line up with TRBD2. This CDR3 comprises 15 residues. Trimming removed 6 bases from V and 2 bases from J; junction bases left unmatched: 5. Germline V lookup: CDR1 MNHEY, CDR2 SVGAGI. The CDR3 DNA reads as TGTGCCAGCAGCAAAACTAGCGGGAGGCCCTACGAGCAGTACTTC. Its protein is CASSKTSGRPYEQYF.

CDR3 loop: CAAAGGYEQYF. CDR3 DNA sequence: TGTGCCGCGGCCGGGGGCTACGAGCAGTACTTC. The chain has TRBV6-1 and TRBJ2-7; maybe TRBD2 (6 bases). Trimming left V 11 bases short and J 3 bases short, with 11 bases between. There are 11 residues in the CDR3. CDR1 and CDR2 (germline): MNHNS, SASEGT.

This clone appeared a single time. The V and J genes are TRBV7-2 and TRBJ2-7; D might be TRBD2 (6 bases). The V gene lost 5 bases and the J gene lost 0 bases, with 11 bases spanning the gap. From germline, CDR1 is SGHTA and CDR2 FQGNSA. This CDR3 contains 14 residues. CDR3 DNA sequence: TGTGCCAGCAGCCCATCGCGGGACTCCTACGAGCAGTACTTC. This codes for CASSPSRDSYEQYF. The full variable domain, rest sourced from reference TRBV7-2 and TRBJ2-7, is GAGVSQSPSNKVTEKGKDVELRCDPISGHTALYWYRQSLGQGLEFLIYFQGNSAPDKSGLPSDRFSAERTGGSVSTLTIQRTQQEDSAVYLCASSPSRDSYEQYFGPGTRLTVT.

The chain recombines TRBV5-1 with TRBJ2-1; 8 bases fit TRBD2. Germline CDR1 SGHRS, CDR2 YFSETQ. Unmatched junction bases numbered 13, after V lost 2 bases and J lost 3 bases. The CDR3 has 18 residues. CDR3 region: CASSFPRAAGGDYNEQFF. The CDR3 nucleotides read TGCGCCAGCAGCTTCCCCAGGGCGGCGGGGGGCGACTACAATGAGCAGTTCTTC.

The chain is built from TRBV2 and TRBJ1-5, with D unresolved. CDR1 is SNHLY, CDR2 FYNNEI, per germline. This CDR3 region has 13 residues. V was trimmed by 6 bases and J by 4 bases, leaving 10 bases between them. CDR3 amino acids: CASSSEANQPQHF. The CDR3, as DNA: TGTGCCAGCAGCTCCGAAGCAAATCAGCCCCAGCATTTT.

This clone was seen only once. The V gene is TRBV6-1, the J gene TRBJ2-7; 7 nucleotides agree with TRBD1. Germline CDR1 is MNHNS and CDR2 is SASEGT. The CDR3 length is 15 residues. J lost 4 bases, V lost 0 bases, and 6 bases had no gene match. CDR3 sequence: CASSEAGTALYEQYF. DNA of the CDR3: TGTGCCAGCAGTGAAGCCGGGACAGCTTTATACGAGCAGTACTTC.

The chain employs TRBV28 and TRBJ2-4; 9 bases map to TRBD1. Germline loops: CDR1 MDHEN, CDR2 SYDVKM. The CDR3 extends over 17 amino acids. Losses at the gene ends were 3 bases for V and 7 bases for J; bases not matched to a gene: 13. In DNA form, the CDR3 reads TGTGCCAGCAGTTTCCCTAGAGGGACAGGGCAGGCTAACATTCAGTACTTC. Translated, it gives CASSFPRGTGQANIQYF.

This chain uses TRBV28 with TRBJ2-7, with 10 bases lining up with TRBD2. The germline V gene encodes CDR1 MDHEN and CDR2 SYDVKM. Trimming cost V 5 bases and J 4 bases; bases outside gene matches: 2. The CDR3 length is 13 residues. The CDR3 bases are TGTGCCAGCAGTAGCGGGAGGGGTTACGAGCAGTACTTC. Translating it yields CASSSGRGYEQYF.

The chain joins TRBV28 to TRBJ2-3; 13 bases align to TRBD2. J lost 5 bases, V lost 6 bases, and 8 bases had no gene match. CDR1 and CDR2 (germline): MDHEN, SYDVKM. The CDR3 is 16 amino acids. For the CDR3, the DNA is TGTGCCAGCAGCTTTGGGACTAGCGGGGCCGAAGATACGCAGTATTTT. It codes for CASSFGTSGAEDTQYF.

The V and J genes are TRBV7-8 and TRBJ2-6, with a tentative D call TRBD1 (5 bases). The CDR3 covers 17 residues. The V gene lost 3 bases and the J gene lost 0 bases, with 12 bases spanning the gap. In germline, CDR1 is SGHVS, CDR2 FQNEAQ. The CDR3 here is CASSFRAPRSGANVLTF. The CDR3 DNA reads as TGTGCCAGCAGCTTCAGGGCCCCCCGCTCTGGGGCCAACGTCCTGACTTTC. Full variable domain (remainder filled in from reference TRBV7-8 and TRBJ2-6): GAGVSQSPRYKVAKRGQDVALRCDPISGHVSLFWYQQALGQGPEFLTYFQNEAQLDKSGLPSDRFFAERPEGSVSTLKIQRTQQEDSAVYLCASSFRAPRSGANVLTFGAGSRLTVL.

The table lists this clone with a count of one. This rearrangement joins TRBV5-1 to TRBJ2-5, with D maybe TRBD1 (6 bases). This CDR3 has 14 residues. Trimming shortened V by 3 bases and J by 4 bases, and 13 bases separated the two germline ends. Germline lookup yields CDR1 SGHRS and CDR2 YFSETQ. The CDR3 reads CASSSSQGRETQYF. The CDR3 coding sequence is TGCGCCAGCAGCTCCTCGCAGGGGCGAGAGACCCAGTACTTC.

This chain's CDR3 is CASSPRQGYEQYF. The CDR3 DNA reads as TGTGCCAGCAGCCCCCGTCAGGGGTACGAGCAGTACTTC. The V and J genes are TRBV9 and TRBJ2-7; D is perhaps TRBD1 (6 bases). CDR1 and CDR2 from the germline V gene are SGDLS and YYNGEE. CDR3 length: 13 amino acids. The germline V and J ends were trimmed by 4 bases and 4 bases, with 12 bases remaining between them.

The chain carries TRBV7-9 and TRBJ2-7, with 11 bases that match TRBD1. The V gene end was trimmed by 4 bases and the J gene end by 0 bases; junction bases not matched to a gene: 8. This CDR3 region has 17 residues. The germline gives CDR1 SEHNR, CDR2 FQNEAQ (reference sequence). CDR3 DNA: TGTGCCAGCAGCTCCAGGACAGGGGGCGAGTTCTCCTACGAGCAGTACTTC. This sequence encodes CASSSRTGGEFSYEQYF.

The rearrangement uses TRBV11-3 and TRBJ2-7; 12 bases agree with TRBD1. The junction had 5 bases not matched to a gene; V was cut back by 5 bases and J by 3 bases. The CDR3 has 15 residues. Germline values: CDR1 SGHNT, CDR2 YENEEA. The CDR3 spells CASSPGTGGFYEQYF. In DNA, the CDR3 is TGTGCCAGCAGCCCCGGGACAGGGGGCTTCTACGAGCAGTACTTC.

The chain is built from TRBV7-6 and TRBJ2-3; 9 positions match TRBD2. Per germline, CDR1 SGHVS and CDR2 FNYEAQ. The junction had 6 bases not matched to a gene; V was cut back by 5 bases and J by 0 bases. This CDR3 has 16 residues. The CDR3 bases are TGTGCCAGCAGCCCAATAGCGGGAGAGAGCACAGATACGCAGTATTTT. This sequence encodes CASSPIAGESTDTQYF. The full variable domain, its missing parts supplied by reference TRBV7-6 and TRBJ2-3, is GAGVSQSPRYKVTKRGQDVALRCDPISGHVSLYWYRQALGQGPEFLTYFNYEAQQDKSGLPNDRFSAERPEGSISTLTIQRTEQRDSAMYRCASSPIAGESTDTQYFGPGTRLTVL.

The chain employs TRBV4-2 and TRBJ2-1; the match to TRBD2 covers 8 bases. Trimming took 5 bases from V and 2 from J; bases not matched to a gene: 11. CDR3 length: 17 amino acids. Germline CDR1 LGHNA, CDR2 YNFKEQ. The DNA for the CDR3 is TGTGCCAGCAGCGAGAGTAACGGGAGGGCCCCCTACAATGAGCAGTTCTTC. This sequence encodes CASSESNGRAPYNEQFF.

The J gene is TRBJ1-2, the V gene TRBV6-6; D gene uncertain. Trimming stripped 5 bases from V and 6 bases from J, with 7 bases between. The V gene's germline CDR1 is MNHNY and CDR2 SVGAGI (reference sequence). This CDR3 contains 11 residues. Written as DNA, the CDR3 is TGTGCCAGCAGTAACGGTGATGGCTACACCTTC. Translation gives CASSNGDGYTF.